This T cell receptor beta chain comes out of a study of siplizumab effects on memory and regulatory T cells. Study outcomes and limitations: Naive T cell populations appeared to exhibit greater diversity than memory cells and appeared to be major alloresponse contributors. Naive or memory phenotype assignment was not possible for roughly 75-95% of proliferating CD4+ or CD8+ clones. The authors did not confirm suppressive function in proliferating Tregs from siplizumab cultures.

Details on this clone: As yet, its antigen is unknown.

V dropped 4 bases and J dropped 4 bases, with 14 bases sitting between them. The CDR3 runs 14 residues. In germline, CDR1 is SEHNR, CDR2 FQNEAQ (reference sequence). TCRdb keeps only in-frame clones here, not all; method: immunoSEQ multiplex PCR. This table has some 100,000 clones, around 90% appearing once. The sample comprised non-Treg CD4+ T cells sorted from blood. The genes are TRBV7-9 and TRBJ2-7; tentative D call: TRBD1 (5 bases). The sequence was obtained from a human donor in good health. DNA of the CDR3: TGTGCCAGCAGCTCCTCAGGGAATGCGTACGAGCAGTACTTC. Encoded protein: CASSSSGNAYEQYF.